These 10 T cell receptor beta chains were all obtained from the same sample, sequenced in a study of siplizumab effects on memory and regulatory T cells (dated by TCRdb to the late 2010s). Library method: the immunoSEQ multiplex PCR assay. This immuneACCESS table, as held by TCRdb, lists in-frame sequences with V and J called but not all clones. Of the missing ones, under half trace to an unresolved V gene in checked studies; the others have no known cause. For this sample there are 90,000 to 110,000 clones; about 91% appear just once. Together, the top ten hold 0.6% to 0.8% of the sample. The source material was Tregs sorted from blood. The origin of the receptors is a human donor in good health.

The chain couples TRBV21-1 to TRBJ1-3; the tabulated D call, TRBD1, remains unverified against the DNA. TRBV21-1 is a pseudogene segment. The CDR3 covers 12 residues. The CDR3 nucleotides read TGCGTAACAGGGACAGGGACGAACACCATATATTTT. This translates into CVTGTGTNTIYF.

The chain couples TRBV5-1 to TRBJ2-3, with D perhaps matching TRBD1 (6 bases). Trimming took 6 bases from V and 0 from J, leaving 14 bases between them. The CDR3 length is 15 residues. Germline loops: CDR1 SGHRS, CDR2 YFSETQ. CDR3 amino acids: CASTIKTGSTDTQYF. CDR3 DNA sequence: TGCGCCAGCACCATCAAGACAGGTAGCACAGATACGCAGTATTTT.

This rearrangement joins TRBV5-8 to TRBJ1-4; D remains unclear. The ends were cut back, 0 bases at V and 6 bases at J, with 15 bases in the middle. CDR1 and CDR2 (germline): SGHTS, YDEGEE. The CDR3 spans 16 residues. The CDR3 loop is CASSLDLGRKDEKLFF. DNA of the CDR3: TGTGCCAGCAGCTTGGATCTGGGGAGGAAGGATGAAAAACTGTTTTTT.

The rearrangement links TRBV19 to TRBJ1-1; 10 bases are shared with TRBD1. Germline CDR1 and CDR2: LNHDA and SQIVND (reference sequence). With V trimmed by 7 bases and J by 4 bases, 9 bases remained unmatched. The CDR3 covers 15 residues. The CDR3 sequence is CASTPTGQGSTEAFF. The CDR3 region has the DNA TGTGCCAGTACGCCGACGGGACAGGGGAGCACTGAAGCTTTCTTT.

The chain is built from TRBV7-9 and TRBJ2-1; no clear D gene. The CDR3 length is 16 residues. V was clipped by 1 base and J by 7 bases, with 17 bases between them. Germline CDR1 SEHNR, CDR2 FQNEAQ (reference sequence). The CDR3 protein is CASSLEITVSTNEQFF. The CDR3, as DNA: TGTGCCAGCAGCTTAGAGATTACGGTTTCCACTAATGAGCAGTTCTTC.

The chain is built from TRBV5-8 and TRBJ2-1; D call uncertain. V gave up 1 base and J gave up 1 base, with 9 bases separating them. The CDR3 runs 15 residues. Germline-derived CDR1 and CDR2 are SGHTS and YDEGEE. For the CDR3, the DNA is TGTGCCAGCAGCTTGTATCCAGAGTCCTACAATGAGCAGTTCTTC. Protein sequence: CASSLYPESYNEQFF.

The chain couples TRBV7-2 to TRBJ1-2; tentatively, D is TRBD1 (5 bases). Trimming stripped 4 bases from V and 5 bases from J, with 17 bases between. Germline CDR1 is SGHTA and CDR2 is FQGNSA. The CDR3 extends over 15 amino acids. For the CDR3, the DNA is TGTGCCAGCAGCTGGGGGTCGGCCCAGTTATATGGCTACACCTTC. Translating gives CASSWGSAQLYGYTF. The complete variable domain, with remaining parts taken from reference TRBV7-2 and TRBJ1-2, reads GAGVSQSPSNKVTEKGKDVELRCDPISGHTALYWYRQSLGQGLEFLIYFQGNSAPDKSGLPSDRFSAERTGGSVSTLTIQRTQQEDSAVYLCASSWGSAQLYGYTFGSGTRLTVV.

The chain links TRBV18 to TRBJ2-7; tentatively, D is TRBD2 (5 bases). Trimming pared 3 bases from V and 2 bases from J, leaving 17 bases between. This CDR3 comprises 16 residues. CDR1 and CDR2 (germline): KGHSH, LQKENI. The CDR3 protein is CASSPTPGSDTYEQYF. In nucleotides, the CDR3 is TGTGCCAGCTCACCCACGCCGGGATCTGACACCTACGAGCAGTACTTC.

The rearrangement uses TRBV15 and TRBJ2-7, with 8 bases lining up with TRBD1. Losses at the gene ends were 3 bases for V and 0 bases for J; bases not matched to a gene: 4. The CDR3 consists of 15 residues. Germline V gene data show CDR1 as LNHNV and CDR2 as YYDKDF (reference sequence). CDR3 sequence (DNA): TGTGCCACCAGCAGTCAAACAGGGGGCTCCTACGAGCAGTACTTC. This encodes CATSSQTGGSYEQYF. Using reference TRBV15 and TRBJ2-7 for the parts outside the CDR3, the full variable domain is DAMVIQNPRYQVTQFGKPVTLSCSQTLNHNVMYWYQQKSSQAPKLLFHYYDKDFNNEADTPDNFQSRRPNTSFCFLDIRSPGLGDTAMYLCATSSQTGGSYEQYFGPGTRLTVT.

V usage is TRBV19 and J usage is TRBJ2-7; 9 bases agree with TRBD2. The V and J ends lost 8 bases and 2 bases, in that order; junction bases with no gene match: 1. CDR1 and CDR2 (germline): LNHDA, SQIVND (reference sequence). The CDR3 sequence is 12 residues long. The CDR3 DNA is TGTGCCAGTCGCGGGGGGGCCTACGAGCAGTACTTC. Protein product: CASRGGAYEQYF.